The next 18 T cell receptor beta chains were all read from a single sample in a study of shared clonotypes between healthy human individuals (dated by TCRdb to about 2020). The library was obtained by the immunoSEQ multiplex PCR assay. TCRdb took over this immuneACCESS table, retaining in-frame rearrangements with V and J assigned. Such tables are incomplete; in checked studies, under half of the missing clones stem from an unresolved V gene, and the remainder is unexplained. Counted in this sample were 850,000 to 1,100,000 clones; approximately 80% of them appeared once. Of the sample, roughly 0.82% is held by the ten largest clones. Sequencing was carried out using memory CD4+ T cells from PBMCs. The cell subset or site label on this specimen signifies: CD45RA-negative fraction. The receptor source for this set is a man younger than 35 in good health. Some clones in this sample may be carry-over from other donors' samples.

V is TRBV28 and J is TRBJ1-2; 7 bases are a match to TRBD1. V lost 6 bases and J lost 0; bases outside the gene matches: 4. CDR1 and CDR2 from the germline V gene are MDHEN and SYDVKM. This CDR3 comprises 14 residues. CDR3 protein: CASRQGQPNYGYTF. CDR3 DNA sequence: TGTGCCAGCAGACAGGGACAGCCTAACTATGGCTACACCTTC.

With respect to this clone: Other DNA sequences in the sample encode the same CDR3. The gene calls are TRBV28 and TRBJ1-2; D is uncertain. CDR1 MDHEN and CDR2 SYDVKM come from the germline V gene. The CDR3 loop spans 12 amino acids. Trimming removed 3 bases at V and 4 bases at J, with 6 bases between. CDR3: CASSFLGYGYTF. The CDR3 region has the DNA TGTGCCAGCAGTTTTTTGGGCTATGGCTACACCTTC.

Notes on this clone: Within the sample, other DNA sequences also encode this same CDR3. The CDR3 region has the DNA TGTGCCAGCTCACCGGGGACTAGCGGGAGCTACAATGAGCAGTTCTTC. This translates into CASSPGTSGSYNEQFF. This chain links TRBV18 with TRBJ2-1, with 14 bases fitting TRBD2. CDR3 size: 16 residues. Germline assignment: CDR1 KGHSH and CDR2 LQKENI. Trimming took 3 bases from V and 3 from J; bases not matched to a gene: 1.

CDR3 sequence reads: CASSPTGTGRGETQYF. CDR3 nucleotides: TGCGCCAGCAGTCCCACCGGGACAGGGAGGGGAGAGACCCAGTACTTC. The chain carries TRBV5-1 and TRBJ2-5, with 9 bases lining up with TRBD1. Germline V lookup: CDR1 SGHRS, CDR2 YFSETQ. The CDR3 runs 16 residues. Germline trimming cut 5 bases from V and 4 bases from J; bases unmatched to any gene: 12.

V and J are TRBV19 and TRBJ2-1; D possibly corresponds to TRBD2 (5 bases). V lost 3 bases to trimming and J lost 6 bases, with 12 bases between them. CDR1 and CDR2 (germline): LNHDA, SQIVND (reference sequence). The length of the CDR3 is 14 residues. In nucleotides, the CDR3 is TGTGCCAGTAGTATCGGGGTAACAAGCAATGAGCAGTTCTTC. Amino acids: CASSIGVTSNEQFF.

This sequence joins TRBV28 and TRBJ1-2; the D gene is possibly TRBD1 (5 bases). The CDR3 is made up of 17 amino acids. The germline gives CDR1 MDHEN, CDR2 SYDVKM. V lost 7 bases and J lost 4, with 25 bases in between. The CDR3 DNA sequence: TGTGCCAGCACCCCTGGCGGGGGGTATAGCAGTCGCTATGGCTACACCTTC. It yields the protein CASTPGGGYSSRYGYTF.

The V gene is TRBV6-5, the J gene TRBJ1-2; D might be TRBD1 (5 bases). This CDR3 has 14 residues. The ends were cut back, 2 bases at V and 8 bases at J, with 15 bases in the middle. Germline V gives CDR1 MNHEY, CDR2 SVGAGI. The chain's CDR3 is CASSYGGLSGGYTF. CDR3 in DNA: TGTGCCAGCAGTTACGGGGGTTTGAGCGGAGGCTACACCTTC.

This CDR3 is CAISDSSGRAVLFGEQYF. The DNA for the CDR3 is TGTGCCATCAGTGATTCTAGCGGGAGGGCCGTTCTCTTCGGCGAGCAGTACTTC. This chain links TRBV10-3 with TRBJ2-7, with TRBD2 matching over 12 bases. Germline CDR1 ENHRY, CDR2 SYGVKD. This CDR3 comprises 18 residues. Germline trimming cut 3 bases from V and 6 bases from J; bases unmatched to any gene: 15.

The chain is built from TRBV25-1 and TRBJ1-3; the D gene is possibly TRBD1 (5 bases). Germline loops: CDR1 MGHDK, CDR2 SYGVNS. The V and J ends lost 10 bases and 2 bases respectively, with 24 bases between them. CDR3 length: 17 residues. CDR3 coding DNA: TGTGCCACCACGGGGAACCAGGGTCAACTCCCTGGAAACACCATATATTTT. It translates to CATTGNQGQLPGNTIYF.

The chain joins TRBV10-1 to TRBJ2-7; D is possibly TRBD1 (5 bases). V dropped 9 bases and J dropped 2 bases, with 5 bases sitting between them. Germline CDR1 is WNHNN and CDR2 is SYGVQD (reference sequence). This CDR3 is built from 10 residues. This CDR3 is CARQAYEQYF. Written as DNA, the CDR3 is TGCGCCAGACAGGCCTACGAGCAGTACTTC.

The gene calls are TRBV30 and TRBJ1-5; perhaps TRBD1 as D (5 bases). Germline V lookup: CDR1 GTSNPN, CDR2 SVGIG (reference sequence). This CDR3 is 17 amino acids long. V lost 1 base, J lost 1 base, and 17 bases lay in between. The CDR3 here is CAWSAGRDLRSNQPQHF. The CDR3 coding sequence is TGTGCCTGGAGTGCAGGCAGGGATTTAAGGAGCAATCAGCCCCAGCATTTT.

J is TRBJ1-5 and V is TRBV19, with a possible D match to TRBD1 (5 bases). V was cut by 3 bases and J by 0 bases, with 15 bases left in between. The germline gives CDR1 LNHDA, CDR2 SQIVND (reference sequence). The CDR3 is made up of 17 amino acids. Here the CDR3 reads CASSMWQGSYSNQPQHF. In nucleotides, the CDR3 is TGTGCCAGTAGTATGTGGCAGGGATCTTATAGCAATCAGCCCCAGCATTTT.

The J gene is TRBJ1-2, the V gene TRBV28, with TRBD1 matching over 10 bases. V lost 5 bases and J lost 8; bases outside the gene matches: 8. The germline V gene encodes CDR1 MDHEN and CDR2 SYDVKM. This CDR3 region has 14 residues. The CDR3 nucleotides are TGTGCCAGCAGTGTATCGACAGGGGGCGGCGGCTACACCTTC. Translation gives CASSVSTGGGGYTF.

The chain joins TRBV7-2 to TRBJ1-3; 12 nucleotides match TRBD1. CDR3 size: 16 residues. From germline, CDR1 is SGHTA and CDR2 FQGNSA. Trimming took 5 bases from V and 3 from J; bases not matched to a gene: 5. The CDR3 loop reads CASSRRDRGLGNTIYF. Written as DNA, the CDR3 is TGTGCCAGCAGCCGAAGGGACAGGGGGCTTGGAAACACCATATATTTT.

This clone was detected once. J is TRBJ1-1 and V is TRBV6-5; TRBD1 aligns across 7 bases. The V segment lost 2 bases and the J segment 4 bases; nucleotides outside the gene matches: 7. The CDR3 is 15 amino acids. Germline lookup yields CDR1 MNHEY and CDR2 SVGAGI. The chain's CDR3 is CASSYQTGFGTEAFF. The CDR3 DNA is TGTGCCAGCAGTTACCAGACAGGGTTCGGCACTGAAGCTTTCTTT.

The gene calls are TRBV6-5 and TRBJ2-2, with 8 bases that match TRBD1. With 4 bases clipped from V and 5 bases from J, the junction kept 3 bases outside the gene matches. The CDR3 length is 14 residues. CDR1 and CDR2 from the germline V gene are MNHEY and SVGAGI. CDR3 DNA: TGTGCCAGCAGTTCCAACAGGGGGACCGGGGAGCTGTTTTTT. Encoded protein: CASSSNRGTGELFF.

The chain links TRBV27 to TRBJ2-1; 7 bases are shared with TRBD1. V lost 5 bases to trimming and J lost 15 bases; unmatched junction nucleotides: 7. The length of the CDR3 is 11 residues. Germline assignment: CDR1 MNHEY and CDR2 SMNVEV (reference sequence). For the CDR3, the DNA is TGTGCCAGCAGTCCCCGGGACAGTGGGTTCTTC. This encodes CASSPRDSGFF.

The chain is built from TRBV4-1 and TRBJ1-5; weak D call: TRBD1 (5 bases). V was trimmed by 1 base and J by 6 bases, leaving 7 bases between them. Germline V gene data show CDR1 as MGHRA and CDR2 as YSYEKL. This CDR3 has 13 residues. The CDR3 nucleotides are TGCGCCAGCAGCCAAGGGGGACTTCAGCCCCAGCATTTT. This gives the protein CASSQGGLQPQHF.